This note documents a single T cell receptor (beta chain) sequence. The V gene's germline CDR1 is KGHDR and CDR2 SFDVKD. After removal of 2 bases from V and 3 bases from J, the junction contained 8 bases not matched to a gene. CDR3 length equals 17 residues. These data originate in a study of blood T cell repertoires in COVID-19. TCRdb's table, derived via immunoSEQ multiplex PCR, lists solely in-frame clones and lacks some. The sample includes around 480,000 clones, approximately 88% of them seen just once. This TCR came from a woman aged 45-60 years with COVID-19, enrolled during active disease. The sequencing input was peripheral blood. J is TRBJ2-3 and V is TRBV24-1, with 9 bases identical to TRBD1. As DNA, the CDR3 is TGTGCCACCAGTGATTCCCTACAGGGGGCGAGGACAGATACGCAGTATTTT. This codes for CATSDSLQGARTDTQYF.